A single sample gave rise to the 9 T cell receptor beta chains below, sequenced in a study of T cell responses to AZD1222 COVID-19 vaccine. Sequenced by immunoSEQ multiplex PCR; TCRdb stores in-frame clones only, minus some. The sample has approximately 200,000 clones; 94% are singletons. The starting material was peripheral blood, obtained 28 days after the second dose of the MenACWY control vaccine. The origin of the receptors is an adult who received the MenACWY meningococcal vaccine as a control.

V and J are TRBV28 and TRBJ2-7; D may be TRBD1 or TRBD2 (8 bases each). The V and J ends lost 8 bases and 4 bases respectively, with 21 bases between them. The germline V gene encodes CDR1 MDHEN and CDR2 SYDVKM. The CDR3 covers 15 residues. The CDR3 loop reads CASSSGGQGAYEQYF. CDR3 coding DNA: TGTGCCAGCTCATCGGGGGGGCAGGGGGCATACGAGCAGTACTTC.

J is TRBJ2-2 and V is TRBV7-6; the D call may be TRBD1 or TRBD2 (5 bases each). The germline gives CDR1 SGHVS, CDR2 FNYEAQ. The CDR3 is made up of 15 amino acids. Trimming removed 6 bases from V and 6 bases from J, with 17 bases in between. The CDR3 loop is CASRQPGTRAGELFF. The CDR3 coding sequence is TGTGCCAGCAGGCAACCCGGGACCCGCGCCGGGGAGCTGTTTTTT.

The chain employs TRBV7-2 and TRBJ2-7; D gene uncertain. V dropped 5 bases and J dropped 3 bases, with 11 bases sitting between them. Germline V CDR1 and CDR2: SGHTA, FQGNSA. The CDR3 sequence is 13 residues long. CDR3 protein: CASSPADRYEQYF. CDR3 DNA: TGTGCCAGCAGCCCCGCGGACCGCTACGAGCAGTACTTC.

The chain has TRBV2 and TRBJ1-4; D not resolved. V was pared by 1 base and J by 8 bases, with 8 bases between. Germline CDR1 reads SNHLY; CDR2 reads FYNNEI. There are 13 residues in the CDR3. CDR3 coding DNA: TGTGCCAGCAGTGAAGAACCGGAGGAAAAACTGTTTTTT. It specifies CASSEEPEEKLFF.

CDR3 region: CASSFNGKYGYTF. The CDR3 nucleotides read TGTGCCAGCAGTTTTAACGGCAAATATGGCTACACCTTC. The V gene is TRBV12-3 or TRBV12-4, the J gene TRBJ1-2; D ambiguous. This CDR3 has 13 amino acids. The germline V and J ends were trimmed by 3 bases and 5 bases, with 10 bases remaining between them.

The gene calls are TRBV6-1 and TRBJ2-7; maybe TRBD1 (5 bases). The CDR3 has 14 amino acids. V lost 3 bases to trimming and J lost 3 bases, with 12 bases between them. Germline values: CDR1 MNHNS, CDR2 SASEGT. CDR3 nucleotides: TGTGCCAGCAGTGATGCAGGGTTTCTCTACGAGCAGTACTTC. It translates to CASSDAGFLYEQYF.

This clone is a singleton in its sample. The chain combines TRBV28 with TRBJ1-5; D may be TRBD1 (5 bases). Trimming pared 5 bases from V and 7 bases from J, leaving 9 bases between. Per germline, CDR1 MDHEN and CDR2 SYDVKM. CDR3 size: 12 residues. Here the CDR3 reads CASSAGNQPQHF. The CDR3 DNA follows: TGTGCCAGCAGTGCAGGGAACCAGCCCCAGCATTTT.

The rearrangement links TRBV29-1 to TRBJ2-1; D gene ambiguous. Germline values: CDR1 SQVTM, CDR2 ANQGSEA. Trimming cost V 2 bases and J 4 bases, with 6 bases left between them. This CDR3 is built from 12 residues. The CDR3: CSVEWPYNEQFF. As DNA, the CDR3 is TGCAGCGTTGAATGGCCATACAATGAGCAGTTCTTC.

The chain joins TRBV6-5 to TRBJ1-4; D ambiguous. Germline values: CDR1 MNHEY, CDR2 SVGAGI. V was shortened by 0 bases and J by 4 bases, with 12 bases between the two germline ends. The CDR3 spans 16 residues. The CDR3 reads CASSYSSRSLNEKLFF. The CDR3 bases are TGTGCCAGCAGTTACTCAAGCAGATCCCTTAATGAAAAACTGTTTTTT.